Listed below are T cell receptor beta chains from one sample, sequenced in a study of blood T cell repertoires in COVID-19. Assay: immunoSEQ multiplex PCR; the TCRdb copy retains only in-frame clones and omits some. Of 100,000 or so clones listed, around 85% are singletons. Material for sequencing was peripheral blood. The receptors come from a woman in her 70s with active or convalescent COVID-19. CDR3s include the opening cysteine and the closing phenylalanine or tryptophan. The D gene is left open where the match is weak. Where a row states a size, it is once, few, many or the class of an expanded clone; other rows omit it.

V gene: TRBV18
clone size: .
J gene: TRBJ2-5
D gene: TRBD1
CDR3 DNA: TGTGCCAGCTCACAAATCCCCGGGACAGGGCCCCAAGAGACCCAGTACTTC
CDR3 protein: CASSQIPGTGPQETQYF

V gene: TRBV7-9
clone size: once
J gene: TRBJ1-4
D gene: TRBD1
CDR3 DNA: TGTGCCAGCAGCTTGACAGGGATTGGTGAAAAACTGTTTTTT
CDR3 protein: CASSLTGIGEKLFF

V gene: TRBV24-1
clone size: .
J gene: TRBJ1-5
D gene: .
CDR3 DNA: TGTGCCACCAGTGATTTGCAGGGTAGTCAGCCCCAGCATTTT
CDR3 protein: CATSDLQGSQPQHF

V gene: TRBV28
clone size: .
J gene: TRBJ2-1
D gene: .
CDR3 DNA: TGTGCCAGCAGTTCCCCGACTACCTACAATGAGCAGTTCTTC
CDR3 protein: CASSSPTTYNEQFF

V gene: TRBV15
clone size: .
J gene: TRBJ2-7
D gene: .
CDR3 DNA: TGTGCCACCAGCAGAGATTCGGCAGGCTACGAGCAGTACTTC
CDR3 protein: CATSRDSAGYEQYF

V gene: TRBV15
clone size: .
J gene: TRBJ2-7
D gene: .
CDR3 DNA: TGTGCCACCAGCAGATTGGGGCCAAACTACGAGCAGTACTTC
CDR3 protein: CATSRLGPNYEQYF

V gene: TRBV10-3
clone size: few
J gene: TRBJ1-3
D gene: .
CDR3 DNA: TGTGCCATCAGTGAGTTCAAGACAGGCGCAAACTCTGGAAACACCATATATTTT
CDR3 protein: CAISEFKTGANSGNTIYF

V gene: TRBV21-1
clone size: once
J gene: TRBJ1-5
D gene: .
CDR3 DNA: TGTGCCAGCAACGGTGGACAGGTCCGGATGAATAACCAGCCCCAGCATTTT
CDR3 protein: CASNGGQVRMNNQPQHF

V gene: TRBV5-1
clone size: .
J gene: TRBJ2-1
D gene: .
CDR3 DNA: TGCGCCAGCAGCCTATCGACTGGAAACAATGAGCAGTTCTTC
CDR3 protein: CASSLSTGNNEQFF

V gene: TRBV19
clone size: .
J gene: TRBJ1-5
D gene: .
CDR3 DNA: TGTGCCAGTAGTATACAGGGAATGTACGGCAATCAGCCCCAGCATTTT
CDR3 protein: CASSIQGMYGNQPQHF

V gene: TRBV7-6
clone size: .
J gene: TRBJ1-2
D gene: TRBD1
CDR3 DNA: TGTGCCAGCAGCCCTGACAGGGGCTATGGCTACACCTTC
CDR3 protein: CASSPDRGYGYTF

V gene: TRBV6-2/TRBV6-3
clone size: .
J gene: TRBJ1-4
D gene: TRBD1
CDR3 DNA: TGTGCCAGCAGTCGGGAGGGGACAGCTTATGAAAAACTGTTTTTT
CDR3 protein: CASSREGTAYEKLFF

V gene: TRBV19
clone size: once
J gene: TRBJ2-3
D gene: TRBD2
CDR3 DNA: TGTGCCAGTAGCGGACTAGCGGGGGGAATCACAGATACGCAGTATTTT
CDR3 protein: CASSGLAGGITDTQYF

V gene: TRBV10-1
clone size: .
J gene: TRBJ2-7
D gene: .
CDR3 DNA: TGCGCCAGCAGTGAGTCGCTAAGGCGGGGCGCGGTCCAAGGGCAGTACTTC
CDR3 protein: CASSESLRRGAVQGQYF

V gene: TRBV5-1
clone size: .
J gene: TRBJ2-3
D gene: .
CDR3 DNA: TGCGCCAGCAGCCCTATGGCAGGGTCCGGCACAGATACGCAGTATTTT
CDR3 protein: CASSPMAGSGTDTQYF

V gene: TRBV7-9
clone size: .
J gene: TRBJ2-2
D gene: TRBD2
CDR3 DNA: TGTGCCAGCAGCTTAGAAAAAACTAGCGGGAACACCGGGGAGCTGTTTTTT
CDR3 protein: CASSLEKTSGNTGELFF

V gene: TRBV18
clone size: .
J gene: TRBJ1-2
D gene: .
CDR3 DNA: TGTGCCAGCTCACCAAGGGCAGGGCCTAACTATGGCTACACCTTC
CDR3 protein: CASSPRAGPNYGYTF

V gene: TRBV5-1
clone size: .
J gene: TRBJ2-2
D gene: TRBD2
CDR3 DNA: TGCGCCAGCAGCTTGGCGCGGGAGGGGACCGGGGAGCTGTTTTTT
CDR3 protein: CASSLAREGTGELFF

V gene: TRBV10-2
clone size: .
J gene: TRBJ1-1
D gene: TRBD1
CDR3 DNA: TGCGCCACAGCCTCCATACAGGGGATGGAAAGGGGGGTTGGGGCTGAAGCTTTCTTT
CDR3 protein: CATASIQGMERGVGAEAFF

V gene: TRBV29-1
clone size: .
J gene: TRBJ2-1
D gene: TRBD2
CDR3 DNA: TGCAGCGTTGAGTCCGGGACTAGAAGCCTCAATGAGCAGTTCTTC
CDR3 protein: CSVESGTRSLNEQFF

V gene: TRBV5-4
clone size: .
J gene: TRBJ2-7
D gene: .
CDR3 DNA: TGTGCCAGCAGCCAACAACAGGGTCCCTACGAGCAGTACTTC
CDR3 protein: CASSQQQGPYEQYF

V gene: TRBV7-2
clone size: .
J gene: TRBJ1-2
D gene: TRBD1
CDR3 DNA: TGTGCCAGCAGCTACACAGGGGGCGTTGGGTCGAGCTACACCTTC
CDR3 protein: CASSYTGGVGSSYTF

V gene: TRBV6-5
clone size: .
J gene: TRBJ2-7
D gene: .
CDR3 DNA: TGTGCCAGCAGTCCTACAGGGCCCGTATTAAGTGAGCAGTACTTC
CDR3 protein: CASSPTGPVLSEQYF

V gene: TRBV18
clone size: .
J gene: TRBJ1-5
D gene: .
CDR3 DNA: TGTGCCAGCTCCCGCCGGACACTGACAATTGTTCAGCCCCAGCATTTT
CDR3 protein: CASSRRTLTIVQPQHF

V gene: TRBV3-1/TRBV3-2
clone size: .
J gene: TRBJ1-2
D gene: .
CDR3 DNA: TGTGCCAGCAGCCACGGGATTTATGGCTACACCTTC
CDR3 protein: CASSHGIYGYTF

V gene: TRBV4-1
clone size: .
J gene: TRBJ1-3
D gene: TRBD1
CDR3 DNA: TGCGCCAGCAGCCAAGCGGACAGGAGCTCTGGAAACACCATATATTTT
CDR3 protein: CASSQADRSSGNTIYF

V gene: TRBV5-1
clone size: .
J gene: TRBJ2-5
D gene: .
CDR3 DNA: TGCGCCAGCAGCTTGGTGGGTAGCGATGAGACCCAGTACTTC
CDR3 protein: CASSLVGSDETQYF

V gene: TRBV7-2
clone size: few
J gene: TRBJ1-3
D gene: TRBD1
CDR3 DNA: TGTGCCAGCACGGGATACAGGGGACGTCGTTCAGCTGGAAACACCATATATTTT
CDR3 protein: CASTGYRGRRSAGNTIYF